This is a list of T cell receptor beta chains from one sample in a study of blood T cell repertoires in COVID-19. Repertoires were generated with immunoSEQ multiplex PCR, while TCRdb's copy carries only in-frame clones and drops some. The sample holds under 200,000 clones, approximately 83% seen once. Sequences were obtained from peripheral blood. The receptors stem from a human donor in a cohort sampled during active COVID-19. Each CDR3 is given with its conserved first and last residue. Fields, in order: V gene, J gene, CDR3 protein.

TRBV18	TRBJ2-7	CASSPGTVYEQYF
TRBV5-1	TRBJ2-3	CASSPGTGEVSTDTQYF
TRBV7-9	TRBJ1-1	CASSLVGGPEAFF
TRBV7-8	TRBJ2-7	CASSPPTGTGGEQYF
TRBV6-5	TRBJ1-2	CASSYSTQNYGYTF
TRBV6-5	TRBJ1-1	CAAVYRSIEAFF
TRBV5-1	TRBJ2-5	CASSLVGGAYQETQYF
TRBV6-2/TRBV6-3	TRBJ2-7	CASTPDSQTYEQYF
TRBV5-1	TRBJ1-4	CASSHRGGNEKLFF
TRBV7-2	TRBJ2-3	CASSLDRERTDTQYF
TRBV3-1/TRBV3-2	TRBJ1-2	CASSPKVGVHFNYGYTF
TRBV6-4	TRBJ2-7	CASPCGTSGGEQYF
TRBV15	TRBJ2-7	CATSSVLGYEQYF
TRBV29-1	TRBJ1-3	CSAAEDRGSGNTIYF
TRBV29-1	TRBJ1-5	CSVQSGGNQPQHF
TRBV7-8	TRBJ2-7	CASRPTGAYEQYF
TRBV5-5	TRBJ1-6	CASSLGSLRGNSPLHF
TRBV7-2	TRBJ2-7	CASSSDSGGAPEQYF
TRBV7-9	TRBJ2-7	CASSFPTGDRDSYEQYF
TRBV2	TRBJ2-1	CASRETSGGWNEQFF
TRBV3-1/TRBV3-2	TRBJ1-1	CASSKGGQGTEAFF
TRBV5-4	TRBJ1-1	CASSQIGQGYTEAFF
TRBV11-2	TRBJ2-2	CASSLVWYGSDTGELFF
TRBV19	TRBJ2-6	CASSIGQTFSGANVLTF
TRBV18	TRBJ1-1	CASSPRAGGNTEAFF
TRBV7-9	TRBJ2-2	CASSRIDTNTGELFF
TRBV28	TRBJ1-1	CASSLEGGGSEAFF
TRBV27	TRBJ1-5	CASSLYQQGIGQPQHF
TRBV4-2	TRBJ2-2	CASSSWTSGNTGELFF
TRBV7-7	TRBJ2-3	CASSRLGGTDTQYF
TRBV9	TRBJ1-1	CASSVRQGNTEAFF
TRBV6-5	TRBJ2-7	CASSYLPGTGEQYF
TRBV7-2	TRBJ2-3	CASSLIPRSSGGLTDTQYF
TRBV10-1	TRBJ2-5	CAMGGGYRETQYF
TRBV19	TRBJ1-6	CASSQVPANSPLHF
TRBV7-9	TRBJ1-4	CASSRGLSEKLFF